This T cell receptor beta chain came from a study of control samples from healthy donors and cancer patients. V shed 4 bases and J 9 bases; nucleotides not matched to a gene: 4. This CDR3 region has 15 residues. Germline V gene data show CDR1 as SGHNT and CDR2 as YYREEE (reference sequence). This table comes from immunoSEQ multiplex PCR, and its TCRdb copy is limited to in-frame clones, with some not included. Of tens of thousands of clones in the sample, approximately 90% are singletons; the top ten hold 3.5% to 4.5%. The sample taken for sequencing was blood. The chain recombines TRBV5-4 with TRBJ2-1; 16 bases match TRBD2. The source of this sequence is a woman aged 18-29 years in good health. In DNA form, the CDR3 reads TGTGCCAGCAGCCCGGGACTAGCGGGGGGGGGTGAGCAGTTCTTC. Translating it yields CASSPGLAGGGEQFF.